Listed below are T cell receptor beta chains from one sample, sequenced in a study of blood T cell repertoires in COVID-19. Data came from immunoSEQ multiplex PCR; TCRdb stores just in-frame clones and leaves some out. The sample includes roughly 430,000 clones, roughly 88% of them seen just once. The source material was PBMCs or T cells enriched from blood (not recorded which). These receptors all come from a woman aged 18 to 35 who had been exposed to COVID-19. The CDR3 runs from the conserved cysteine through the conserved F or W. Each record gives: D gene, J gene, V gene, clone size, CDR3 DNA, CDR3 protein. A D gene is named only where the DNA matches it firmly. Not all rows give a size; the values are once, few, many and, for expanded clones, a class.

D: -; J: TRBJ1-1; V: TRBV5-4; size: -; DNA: TGTGCCAGCAGCTTTATAGTTAACACTGAAGCTTTCTTT; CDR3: CASSFIVNTEAFF
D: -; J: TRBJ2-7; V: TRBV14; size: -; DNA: TGTGCCAGCAGCCGCTACGCACGTCGGCCCTCTCCGGGGGAGCAGTACTTC; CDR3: CASSRYARRPSPGEQYF
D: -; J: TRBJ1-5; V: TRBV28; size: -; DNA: TGTGCCAGCAGGGCCCGTTCAATACCCCAGCATTTT; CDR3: CASRARSIPQHF
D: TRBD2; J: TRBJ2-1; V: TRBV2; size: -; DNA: TGTGCCAGCAGTAACGGACTAGGTAGGAATGAGCAGTTCTTC; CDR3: CASSNGLGRNEQFF
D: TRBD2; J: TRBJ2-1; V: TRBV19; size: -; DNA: TGTGCCAGTAGTAACCTTAGCGGGAGGCACTACAATGAGCAGTTCTTC; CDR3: CASSNLSGRHYNEQFF
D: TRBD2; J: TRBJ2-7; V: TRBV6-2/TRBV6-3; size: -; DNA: TGTGCCAGCAGTTACCCGGGACTAGCGGGGGACTCCTACGAGCAGTACTTC; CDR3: CASSYPGLAGDSYEQYF
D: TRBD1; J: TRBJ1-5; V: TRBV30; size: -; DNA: TGTGCCTGGAGTGTACCCCCCGGACAGGCCCAGCATTTT; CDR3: CAWSVPPGQAQHF
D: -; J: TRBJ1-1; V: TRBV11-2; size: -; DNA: TGTGCCAGCACCCCAAGGGAGGGATTGAACACTGAAGCTTTCTTT; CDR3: CASTPREGLNTEAFF
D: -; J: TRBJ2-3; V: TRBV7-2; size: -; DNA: TGTGCCAGCAGCTTTTCAGGATCTTCCACAGATACGCAGTATTTT; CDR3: CASSFSGSSTDTQYF
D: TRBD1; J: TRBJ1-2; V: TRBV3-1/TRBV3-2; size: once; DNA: TGTGCCAGCGCGCCGGGACAGGGACACTATGGCTACACCTTC; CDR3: CASAPGQGHYGYTF
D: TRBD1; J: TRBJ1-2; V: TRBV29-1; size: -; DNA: TGCAGCGTTGGACAGGGGAGCTATGGCTACACCTTC; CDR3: CSVGQGSYGYTF
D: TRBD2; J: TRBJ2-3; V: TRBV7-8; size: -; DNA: TGTGCCAGCAGCTTAAGGGGCCTCGGGGGGAGCACAGATACGCAGTATTTT; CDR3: CASSLRGLGGSTDTQYF
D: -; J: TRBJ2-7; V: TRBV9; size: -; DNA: TGTGCCAGCAGCTCTCTGACAGGCACCTACGAGCAGTACTTC; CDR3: CASSSLTGTYEQYF
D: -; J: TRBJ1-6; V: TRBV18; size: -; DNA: TGTGCCAGCTCACCACAGGGGCAGGATTCACCCCTCCACTTT; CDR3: CASSPQGQDSPLHF
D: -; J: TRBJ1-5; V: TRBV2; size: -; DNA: TGTGCCAGCAGTGTAGTTTTAAGTCAGCCCCAGCATTTT; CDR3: CASSVVLSQPQHF
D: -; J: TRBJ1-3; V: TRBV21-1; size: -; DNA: TGTGCCAGCAGCAAAGGGGGGCAGGCGGCTGGAAACACCATATATTTT; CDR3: CASSKGGQAAGNTIYF
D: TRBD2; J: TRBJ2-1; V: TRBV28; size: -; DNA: TGTGCCAGCAGCCCAGCTGGGCGGGGGGGCTCGGAGGAGCAGTTCTTC; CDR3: CASSPAGRGGSEEQFF
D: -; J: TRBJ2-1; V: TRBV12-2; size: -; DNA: TGTGCAAGTCGCCCCCCCTGGACTAGCGGGCCTCCCCACGATGAGCAGTTCTTC; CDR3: CASRPPWTSGPPHDEQFF
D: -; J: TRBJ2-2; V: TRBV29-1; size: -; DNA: TGCAGCGTGTGGGGCTCCCTCACCGGGGAGCTGTTTTTT; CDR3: CSVWGSLTGELFF
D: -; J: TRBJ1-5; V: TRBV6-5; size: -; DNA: TGTGCCAGCAGTTGGCCAACATATAGCAATCAGCCCCAGCATTTT; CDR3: CASSWPTYSNQPQHF
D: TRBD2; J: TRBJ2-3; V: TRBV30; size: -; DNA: TGTGCCTGGGATAAAGCGAGCGGGGAGACAGATACGCAGTATTTT; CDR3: CAWDKASGETDTQYF
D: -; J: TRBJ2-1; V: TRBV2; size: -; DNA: TGTGCCAGCAGTGAATTGGACTACTCCTACAATGAGCAGTTCTTC; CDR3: CASSELDYSYNEQFF
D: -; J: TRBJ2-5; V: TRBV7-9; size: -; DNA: TGTGCCAGCAGCACGGGAGATCAAGAGACCCAGTACTTC; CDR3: CASSTGDQETQYF
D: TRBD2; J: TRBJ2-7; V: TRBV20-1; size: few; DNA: TGCAGTAGCGGGAGCTACGAGCAGTACTTC; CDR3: CSSGSYEQYF
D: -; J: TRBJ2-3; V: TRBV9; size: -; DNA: TGTGCCAGCAGCGCGGGACTTCCTACGCAGTATTTT; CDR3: CASSAGLPTQYF
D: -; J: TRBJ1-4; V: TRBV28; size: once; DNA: TGTGCCAGCAGGATAGACAGACTTGAAAAACTGTTTTTT; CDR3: CASRIDRLEKLFF
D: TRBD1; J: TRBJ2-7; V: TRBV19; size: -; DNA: TGTGCCAGTAGTAAACAGGGGGCCAGGTCCTACGAGCAGTACTTC; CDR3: CASSKQGARSYEQYF
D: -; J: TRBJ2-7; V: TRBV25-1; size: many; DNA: TGTGCCAGCAGGGAGAAGTACGAGCAGTACTTC; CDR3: CASREKYEQYF
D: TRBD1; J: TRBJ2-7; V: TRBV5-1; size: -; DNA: TGCGCCAGCAGCTCTTTGACCGGGACAGGGGTGCACGAGCAGTACTTC; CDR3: CASSSLTGTGVHEQYF
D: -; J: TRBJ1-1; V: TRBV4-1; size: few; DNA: TGCGCCAGCAGCCACACTTCCGAGCCACTCAGGATGAACACTGAAGCTTTCTTT; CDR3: CASSHTSEPLRMNTEAFF
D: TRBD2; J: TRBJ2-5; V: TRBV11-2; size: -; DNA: TGTGCCAGCAGCTTAGGACTAGCGGGGCAAGAGACCCAGTACTTC; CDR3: CASSLGLAGQETQYF
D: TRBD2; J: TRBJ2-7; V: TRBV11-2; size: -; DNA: TGTGCCAGCAGCTTACAGCTAGCGGGGGAGCAGTACTTC; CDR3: CASSLQLAGEQYF
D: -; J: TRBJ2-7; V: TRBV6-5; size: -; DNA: TGTGCCAGCATTCCCACGTGGACTCCCTACGAGCAGTACTTC; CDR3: CASIPTWTPYEQYF
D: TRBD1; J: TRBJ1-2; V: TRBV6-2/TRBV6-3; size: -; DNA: TGTGCCAGCAGTTACCCGAACCCAAAACGGGACAGCCGATTAGGCTACACCTTC; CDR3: CASSYPNPKRDSRLGYTF
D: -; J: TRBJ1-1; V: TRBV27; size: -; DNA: TGTGCCAGCAGTCTGACGGGGATGAACACTGAAGCTTTCTTT; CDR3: CASSLTGMNTEAFF
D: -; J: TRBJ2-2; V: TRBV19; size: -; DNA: TGTGCCACCTCCGGGGGGAACACCGGGGAGCTGTTTTTT; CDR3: CATSGGNTGELFF
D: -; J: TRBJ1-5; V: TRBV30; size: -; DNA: TGTGCCTGGAGAGGGCCCGTCAGGGGCAATCAGCCCCAGCATTTT; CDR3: CAWRGPVRGNQPQHF
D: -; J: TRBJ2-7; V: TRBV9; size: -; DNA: TGTGCCAGCAGCGTAGATGGGACACTCACCTACGAGCAGTACTTC; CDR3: CASSVDGTLTYEQYF
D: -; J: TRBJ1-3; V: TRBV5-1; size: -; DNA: TGCGCCAGCAGCTCGACTAACAGGGCGGCAGTTGGAAACACCATATATTTT; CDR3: CASSSTNRAAVGNTIYF
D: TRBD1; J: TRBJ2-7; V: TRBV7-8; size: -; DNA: TGTGCCAGCAGCTTAGGGGGGCAGGGGGCGATTTACGAGCAGTACTTC; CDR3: CASSLGGQGAIYEQYF
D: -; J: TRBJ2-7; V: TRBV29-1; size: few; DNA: TGCAGCGTTGAGAGCCGGGAGACGACCTACGAGCAGTACTTC; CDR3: CSVESRETTYEQYF
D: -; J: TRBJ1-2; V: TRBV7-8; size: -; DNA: TGTGCCAGCAGCTTAGGCGGTGCCCGGGAGAACACCTTC; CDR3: CASSLGGARENTF
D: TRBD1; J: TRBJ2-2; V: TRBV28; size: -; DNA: TGTGCCAGCAGTTCCCTAGGGACAGTGGACACCGGGGAGCTGTTTTTT; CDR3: CASSSLGTVDTGELFF
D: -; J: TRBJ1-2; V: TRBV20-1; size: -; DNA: TGCAGTGCTAGTTCCGCAGGGCCCGTTCCCCTTAACTATGGCTACACCTTC; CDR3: CSASSAGPVPLNYGYTF
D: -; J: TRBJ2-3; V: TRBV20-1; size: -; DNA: TGCAGTGCTAGGTACACAGATACGCAGTATTTT; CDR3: CSARYTDTQYF
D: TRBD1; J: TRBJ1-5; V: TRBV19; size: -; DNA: TGTGCCAGTAGCCCCCAGGGACAGGCTAGCAATCAGCCCCAGCATTTT; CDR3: CASSPQGQASNQPQHF
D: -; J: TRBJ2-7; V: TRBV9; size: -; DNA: TGTGCCAGCAGCTCTACTGGGGGCGGACTTGCCTACGAGCAGTACTTC; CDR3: CASSSTGGGLAYEQYF
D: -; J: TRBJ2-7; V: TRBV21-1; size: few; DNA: TGTGCCAGCAGCAAGCGGTCTGATACCTACGAGCAGTACTTC; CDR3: CASSKRSDTYEQYF
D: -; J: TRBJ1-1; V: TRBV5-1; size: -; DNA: TGCGCCAGCAGCGCTACAGGGCAGTCTGAAGCTTTCTTT; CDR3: CASSATGQSEAFF
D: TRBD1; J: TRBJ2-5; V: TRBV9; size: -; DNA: TGTGCCAGCAGCGGTGACAGGGTAGGGGCCCAGTACTTC; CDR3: CASSGDRVGAQYF
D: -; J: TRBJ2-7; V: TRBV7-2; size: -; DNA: TGTGCCAGCAGCTTAGCGCCAGGGGGGTTGTACGAGCAGTACTTC; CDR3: CASSLAPGGLYEQYF
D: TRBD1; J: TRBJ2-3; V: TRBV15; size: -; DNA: TGTGCCACCAATTCGCCGGGACAGGGGACAGATACGCAGTATTTT; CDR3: CATNSPGQGTDTQYF
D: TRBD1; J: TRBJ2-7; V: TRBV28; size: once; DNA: TGTGCCAGCATCCTAGCAGGGACAGGGGGCGGGGAGCAGTACTTC; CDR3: CASILAGTGGGEQYF
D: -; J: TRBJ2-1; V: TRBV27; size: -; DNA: TGTGCCAGCAGTTTAATCTGGGGGCCGAGCTCCTACAATGAGCAGTTCTTC; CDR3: CASSLIWGPSSYNEQFF